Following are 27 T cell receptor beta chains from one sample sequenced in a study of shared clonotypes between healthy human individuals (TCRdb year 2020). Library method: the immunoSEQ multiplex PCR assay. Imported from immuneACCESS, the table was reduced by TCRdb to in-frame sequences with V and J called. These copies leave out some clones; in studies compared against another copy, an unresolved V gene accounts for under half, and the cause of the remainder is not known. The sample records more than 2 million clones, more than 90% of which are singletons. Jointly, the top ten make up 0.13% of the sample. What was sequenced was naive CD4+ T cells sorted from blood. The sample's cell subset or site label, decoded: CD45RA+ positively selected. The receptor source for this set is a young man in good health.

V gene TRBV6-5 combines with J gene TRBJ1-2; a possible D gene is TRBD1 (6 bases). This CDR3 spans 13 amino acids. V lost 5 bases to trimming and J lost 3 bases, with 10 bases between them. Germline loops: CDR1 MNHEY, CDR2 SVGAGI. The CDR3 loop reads CASSVNRDYGYTF. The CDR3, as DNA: TGTGCCAGCAGTGTCAACAGGGACTATGGCTACACCTTC.

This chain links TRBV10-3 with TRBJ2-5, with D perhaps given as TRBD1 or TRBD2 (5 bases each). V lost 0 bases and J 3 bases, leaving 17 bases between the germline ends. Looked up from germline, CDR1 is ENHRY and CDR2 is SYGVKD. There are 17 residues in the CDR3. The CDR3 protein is CAISESGPGAGEETQYF. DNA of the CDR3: TGTGCCATCAGTGAGTCGGGACCCGGGGCCGGTGAAGAGACCCAGTACTTC.

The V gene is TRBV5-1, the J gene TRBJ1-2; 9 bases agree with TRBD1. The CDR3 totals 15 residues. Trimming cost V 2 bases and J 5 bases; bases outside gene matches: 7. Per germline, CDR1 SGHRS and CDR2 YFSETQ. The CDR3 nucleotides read TGCGCCAGCAGCTTCGGACAGGGGAATCGGTATGGCTACACCTTC. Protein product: CASSFGQGNRYGYTF.

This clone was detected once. The CDR3 region is CASSPGTGSRTEAFF. Here the CDR3 DNA reads TGCGCCAGCAGCCCTGGGACAGGGTCGAGGACTGAAGCTTTCTTT. This rearrangement joins TRBV5-1 to TRBJ1-1; the match to TRBD1 covers 9 bases. J was trimmed by 5 bases and V by 4 bases; bases with no gene match: 9. This CDR3 contains 15 residues. The germline CDR1 and CDR2 sequences are SGHRS and YFSETQ.

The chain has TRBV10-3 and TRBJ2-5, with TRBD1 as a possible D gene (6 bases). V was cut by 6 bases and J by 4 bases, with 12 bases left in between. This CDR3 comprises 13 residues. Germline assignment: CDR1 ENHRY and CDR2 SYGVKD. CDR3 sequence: CAISQGLAETQYF. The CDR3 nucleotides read TGTGCCATCAGCCAGGGGCTAGCAGAGACCCAGTACTTC.

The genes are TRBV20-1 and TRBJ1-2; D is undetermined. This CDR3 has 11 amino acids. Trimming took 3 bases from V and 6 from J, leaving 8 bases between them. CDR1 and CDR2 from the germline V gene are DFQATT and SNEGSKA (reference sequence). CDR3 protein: CSARSGNGYTF. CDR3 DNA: TGCAGTGCTAGGTCCGGTAATGGCTACACCTTC.

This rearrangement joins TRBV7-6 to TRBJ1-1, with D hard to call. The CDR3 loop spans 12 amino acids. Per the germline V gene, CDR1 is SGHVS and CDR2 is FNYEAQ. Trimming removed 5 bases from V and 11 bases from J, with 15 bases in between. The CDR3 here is CASSPKVGFAFF. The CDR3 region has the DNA TGTGCCAGCAGCCCGAAAGTAGGGTTTGCTTTCTTT.

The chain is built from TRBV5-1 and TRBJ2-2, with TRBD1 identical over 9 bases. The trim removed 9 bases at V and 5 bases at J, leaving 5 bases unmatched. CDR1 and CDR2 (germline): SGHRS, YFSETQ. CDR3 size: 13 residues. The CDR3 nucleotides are TGCGCCACAAGGACAGGGGAAACCGGGGAGCTGTTTTTT. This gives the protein CATRTGETGELFF.

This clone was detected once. The CDR3 loop reads CASSSGPGTGRGYTF. CDR3 sequence (DNA): TGTGCCAGCAGTTCGGGACCGGGCACCGGTCGGGGCTACACCTTC. The chain links TRBV27 to TRBJ1-2; possibly TRBD1 for D (5 bases). V was clipped by 4 bases and J by 8 bases, with 20 bases between them. The germline V gene has CDR1 MNHEY and CDR2 SMNVEV (reference sequence). The CDR3 has 15 amino acids.

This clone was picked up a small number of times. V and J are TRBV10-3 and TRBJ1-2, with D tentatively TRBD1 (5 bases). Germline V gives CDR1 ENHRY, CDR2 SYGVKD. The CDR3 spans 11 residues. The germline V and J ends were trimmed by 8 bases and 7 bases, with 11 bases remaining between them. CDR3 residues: CAIGPDSGYTF. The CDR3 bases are TGTGCCATCGGCCCCGACAGTGGCTACACCTTC.

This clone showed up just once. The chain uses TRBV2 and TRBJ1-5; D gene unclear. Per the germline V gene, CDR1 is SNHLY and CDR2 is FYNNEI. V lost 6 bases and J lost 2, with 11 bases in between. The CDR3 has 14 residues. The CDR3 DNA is TGTGCCAGCAGCGCAGGACGGGGCAATCAGCCCCAGCATTTT. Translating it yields CASSAGRGNQPQHF.

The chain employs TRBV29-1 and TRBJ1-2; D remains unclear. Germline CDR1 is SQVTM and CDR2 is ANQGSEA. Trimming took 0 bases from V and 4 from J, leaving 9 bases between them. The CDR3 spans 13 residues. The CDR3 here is CSVEELPLYGYTF. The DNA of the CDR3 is TGCAGCGTTGAAGAACTCCCGCTCTATGGCTACACCTTC.

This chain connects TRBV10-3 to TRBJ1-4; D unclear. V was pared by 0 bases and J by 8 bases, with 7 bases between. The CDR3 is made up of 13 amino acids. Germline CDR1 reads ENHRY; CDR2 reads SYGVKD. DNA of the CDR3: TGTGCCATCAGTGAGTCTGTCGAGGAAAAACTGTTTTTT. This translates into CAISESVEEKLFF.

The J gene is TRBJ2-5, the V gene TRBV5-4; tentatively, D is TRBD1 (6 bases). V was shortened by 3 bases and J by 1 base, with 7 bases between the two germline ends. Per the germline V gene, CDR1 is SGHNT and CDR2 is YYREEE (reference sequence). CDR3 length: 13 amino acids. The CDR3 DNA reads TGTGCCAGCAGCTCGACAGGCCAAGAGACCCAGTACTTC. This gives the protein CASSSTGQETQYF.

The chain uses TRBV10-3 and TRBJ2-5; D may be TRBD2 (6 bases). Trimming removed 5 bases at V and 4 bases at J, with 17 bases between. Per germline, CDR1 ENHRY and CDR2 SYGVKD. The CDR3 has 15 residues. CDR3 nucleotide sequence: TGTGCCATCAGTCAAGGGATAGCGGCCAGAGAGACCCAGTACTTC. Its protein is CAISQGIAARETQYF.

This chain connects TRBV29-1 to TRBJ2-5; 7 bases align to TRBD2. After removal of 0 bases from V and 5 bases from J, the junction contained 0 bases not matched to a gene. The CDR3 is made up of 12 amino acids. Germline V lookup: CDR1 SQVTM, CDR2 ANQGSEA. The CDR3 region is CSVEELAETQYF. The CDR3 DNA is TGCAGCGTTGAAGAACTAGCGGAGACCCAGTACTTC.

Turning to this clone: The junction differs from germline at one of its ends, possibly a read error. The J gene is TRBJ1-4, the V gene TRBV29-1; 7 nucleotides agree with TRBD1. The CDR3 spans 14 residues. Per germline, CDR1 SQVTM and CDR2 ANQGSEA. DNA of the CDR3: TGCGGCGTTGACCAGGGACAGACTAATGAAAAACTGTTTTTT. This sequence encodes CGVDQGQTNEKLFF.

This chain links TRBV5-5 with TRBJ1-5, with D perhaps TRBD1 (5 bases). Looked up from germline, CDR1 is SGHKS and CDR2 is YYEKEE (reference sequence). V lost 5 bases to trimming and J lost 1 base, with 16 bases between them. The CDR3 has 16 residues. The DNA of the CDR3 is TGTGCCAGCAGTCCAACAGGAGGCCGAAGCAATCAGCCCCAGCATTTT. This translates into CASSPTGGRSNQPQHF.

CDR3 sequence (DNA): TGTGCCAGTAGTATTTGGCAGCTGAATGAAAAACTGTTTTTT. Translation gives CASSIWQLNEKLFF. The chain carries TRBV19 and TRBJ1-4; the D is unclear. The V end was cut by 3 bases, the J end by 5 bases, with 10 bases between. The CDR3 runs 14 residues. Germline loops: CDR1 LNHDA, CDR2 SQIVND (reference sequence).

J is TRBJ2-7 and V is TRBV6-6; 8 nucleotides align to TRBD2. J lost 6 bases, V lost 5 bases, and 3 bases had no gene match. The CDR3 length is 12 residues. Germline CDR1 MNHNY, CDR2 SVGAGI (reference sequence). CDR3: CASSPLAAEQYF. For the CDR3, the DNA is TGTGCCAGCAGTCCACTAGCGGCCGAGCAGTACTTC.

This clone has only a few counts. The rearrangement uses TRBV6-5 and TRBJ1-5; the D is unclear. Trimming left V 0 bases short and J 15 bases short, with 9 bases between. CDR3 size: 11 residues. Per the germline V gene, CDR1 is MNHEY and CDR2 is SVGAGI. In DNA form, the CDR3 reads TGTGCCAGCAGTTACTCGAGACCCTGGCATTTT. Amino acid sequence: CASSYSRPWHF.

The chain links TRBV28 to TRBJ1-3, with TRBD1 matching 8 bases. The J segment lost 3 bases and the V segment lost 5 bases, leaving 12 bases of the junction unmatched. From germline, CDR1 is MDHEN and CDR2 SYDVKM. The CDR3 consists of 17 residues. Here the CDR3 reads CASSTTTQGVFGNTIYF. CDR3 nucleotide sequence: TGTGCCAGCAGTACCACCACACAGGGGGTTTTTGGAAACACCATATATTTT.

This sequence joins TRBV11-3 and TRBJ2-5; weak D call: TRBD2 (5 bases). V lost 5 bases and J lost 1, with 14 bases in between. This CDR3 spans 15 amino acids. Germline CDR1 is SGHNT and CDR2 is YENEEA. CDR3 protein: CASSQPFAGQETQYF. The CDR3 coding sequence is TGTGCCAGCAGCCAACCCTTTGCGGGCCAAGAGACCCAGTACTTC.

CDR3 in amino acids: CASSSRQGGNTIYF. In DNA form, the CDR3 reads TGTGCCAGTAGTTCCCGACAGGGTGGAAACACCATATATTTT. This chain uses TRBV19 with TRBJ1-3; 7 nucleotides agree with TRBD1. V shed 5 bases and J 3 bases; nucleotides not matched to a gene: 4. Germline loops: CDR1 LNHDA, CDR2 SQIVND (reference sequence). The CDR3 has 14 residues. Together with reference TRBV19 and TRBJ1-3, the CDR3 gives the full variable domain: DGGITQSPKYLFRKEGQNVTLSCEQNLNHDAMYWYRQDPGQGLRLIYYSQIVNDFQKGDIAEGYSVSREKKESFPLTVTSAQKNPTAFYLCASSSRQGGNTIYFGEGSWLTVV.

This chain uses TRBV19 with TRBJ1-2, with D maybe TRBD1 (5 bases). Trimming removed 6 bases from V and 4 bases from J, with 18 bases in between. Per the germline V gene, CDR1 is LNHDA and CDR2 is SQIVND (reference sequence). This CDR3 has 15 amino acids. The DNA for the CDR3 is TGTGCCAGTAGCTTACAGGAAGCCAGCTCCTATGGCTACACCTTC. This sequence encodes CASSLQEASSYGYTF. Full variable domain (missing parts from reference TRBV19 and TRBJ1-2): DGGITQSPKYLFRKEGQNVTLSCEQNLNHDAMYWYRQDPGQGLRLIYYSQIVNDFQKGDIAEGYSVSREKKESFPLTVTSAQKNPTAFYLCASSLQEASSYGYTFGSGTRLTVV.

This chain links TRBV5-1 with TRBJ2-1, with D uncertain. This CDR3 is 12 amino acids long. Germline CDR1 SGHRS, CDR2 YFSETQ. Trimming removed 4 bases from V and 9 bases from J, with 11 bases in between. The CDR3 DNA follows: TGCGCCAGCAGCGAACCGACGAGTGAGCAGTTCTTC. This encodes CASSEPTSEQFF.

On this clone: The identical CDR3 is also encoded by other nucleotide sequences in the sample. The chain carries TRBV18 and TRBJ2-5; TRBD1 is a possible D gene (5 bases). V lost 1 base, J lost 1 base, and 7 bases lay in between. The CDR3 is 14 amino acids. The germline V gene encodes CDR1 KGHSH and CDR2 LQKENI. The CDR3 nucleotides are TGTGCCAGCTCACCACGGCAGGGCCAAGAGACCCAGTACTTC. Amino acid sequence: CASSPRQGQETQYF.